The rows below give T cell receptor beta chains drawn from one sample of a study of cytomegalovirus exposure and HLA in healthy donors. Sequencing was performed with immunoSEQ multiplex PCR; in TCRdb, only in-frame clones are kept and a portion is missing. The sample lists roughly 150,000 clones, 75% seen once, with approximately 2.4% in the top ten. The sequenced sample consisted of PBMCs. Every receptor here comes from a female donor in good health and CMV-seronegative. CDR3s include the opening cysteine and the closing phenylalanine or tryptophan. A D gene is named only where the DNA matches it firmly. Only some rows state a clone size, as once, few, many or a class for expanded clones.

NA,TRBJ2-7,TRBV29-1,TRBD1,TGCAGCGTCCGGGACAGGGGCTACGAGCAGTACTTC,CSVRDRGYEQYF
NA,TRBJ1-2,TRBV5-4,NA,TGTGCCAGCAGCTTGGCGGAGGGAGGCTATGGCTACACCTTC,CASSLAEGGYGYTF
NA,TRBJ1-1,TRBV18,TRBD1,TGTGCCAGCTCACCACAGGGGGCGAGGACTGAAGCTTTCTTT,CASSPQGARTEAFF
few,TRBJ2-3,TRBV6-1,TRBD1,TGTGCCAGCAGTGCAACCGGGACAGGGGTTAGCACAGATACGCAGTATTTT,CASSATGTGVSTDTQYF
NA,TRBJ2-3,TRBV5-1,TRBD1,TGCGCCAGCAGCCCAGGGGACAGGGGGTCAGATACGCAGTATTTT,CASSPGDRGSDTQYF
NA,TRBJ2-7,TRBV25-1,NA,TGTGCCAGCAGTCCCCAACCAAGGGGCAGGGAGGCCCACGAGCAGTACTTC,CASSPQPRGREAHEQYF
NA,TRBJ2-1,TRBV6-5,NA,TGTGCCAGCAGTGAAATCGGTGAGCAGTTCTTC,CASSEIGEQFF
NA,TRBJ2-4,TRBV12-5,NA,TGTGCTAGTGGTCTAGGCTTGAACATTCAGTACTTC,CASGLGLNIQYF
NA,TRBJ1-2,TRBV29-1,NA,TGCAGCTCAGCCGTGAGGTCCCCACAGGCGACCTATGGCTACACCTTC,CSSAVRSPQATYGYTF
NA,TRBJ2-7,TRBV6-5,NA,TGTGCCAGCAGTTACAGGTTAGGGGGCTACGAGCAGTACTTC,CASSYRLGGYEQYF
NA,TRBJ1-2,TRBV30,NA,TGTGCCTGGAGTGTTTTGGAGGGGAACTATGGCTACACCTTC,CAWSVLEGNYGYTF
NA,TRBJ1-2,TRBV7-3,NA,TGTGCCAGCAGCTCCTCCGGGGGGAGAGCTAACTATGGCTACACCTTC,CASSSSGGRANYGYTF
NA,TRBJ2-6,TRBV14,NA,TGTGCCAGCAAACGGGAACTTAACTCTGGGGCCAACGTCCTGACTTTC,CASKRELNSGANVLTF
NA,TRBJ2-2,TRBV6-7,TRBD2,TGTGCCAGCCGGGGGGCCGGGGAGCTGTTTTTT,CASRGAGELFF
NA,TRBJ1-4,TRBV28,NA,TGTGCCAGCAGTTCCCCCACTCGGGCTAATGAAAAACTGTTTTTT,CASSSPTRANEKLFF
once,TRBJ2-7,TRBV7-3,TRBD2,TGTGCCAGCAGCTTAGGGCTAGCGGGAGATGAGCAGTACTTC,CASSLGLAGDEQYF
NA,TRBJ2-5,TRBV29-1,NA,TGCAGCGTTGATCCGGAAGAGACCCAGTACTTC,CSVDPEETQYF
NA,TRBJ2-7,TRBV7-9,TRBD1,TGTGCCAGCAGCCCGACAGGGCTCTCCTACGAGCAGTACTTC,CASSPTGLSYEQYF
NA,TRBJ1-5,TRBV7-2,TRBD1,TGTGCCAGCAGCTTACAGGGACAGATCAATCAGCCCCAGCATTTT,CASSLQGQINQPQHF
NA,TRBJ2-3,TRBV19,TRBD1,TGTGCCAGTAGTGGCAGGGGGCAGACAGATACGCAGTATTTT,CASSGRGQTDTQYF
few,TRBJ2-1,TRBV9,NA,TGTGCCAGCAGCGTCCAGGGGAGCGAGCAGTTCTTC,CASSVQGSEQFF
few,TRBJ2-3,TRBV4-3,TRBD2,TGCGCCAGCAGCCAAGATAGCGGGGGGGCCGGCACAGATACGCAGTATTTT,CASSQDSGGAGTDTQYF
NA,TRBJ2-7,TRBV9,NA,TGTGCCAGCAGCCCAAAACTAGCTGACGAGCAGTACTTC,CASSPKLADEQYF
NA,TRBJ2-7,TRBV7-9,TRBD1,TGTGCCAGCAGCATGACAGGGGAATCCTACGAGCAGTACTTC,CASSMTGESYEQYF